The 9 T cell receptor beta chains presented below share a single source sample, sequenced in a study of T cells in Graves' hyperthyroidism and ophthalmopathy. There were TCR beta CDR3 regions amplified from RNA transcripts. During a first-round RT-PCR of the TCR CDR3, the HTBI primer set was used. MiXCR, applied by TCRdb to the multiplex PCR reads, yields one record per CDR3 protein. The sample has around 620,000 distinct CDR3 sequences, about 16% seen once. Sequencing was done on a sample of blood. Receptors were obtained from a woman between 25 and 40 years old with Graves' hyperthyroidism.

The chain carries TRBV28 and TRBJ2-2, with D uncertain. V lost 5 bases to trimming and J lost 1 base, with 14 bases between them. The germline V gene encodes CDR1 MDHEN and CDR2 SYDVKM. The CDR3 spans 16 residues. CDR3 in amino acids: CASSEEGLMNTGELFF. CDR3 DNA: TGTGCCAGCAGTGAAGAAGGCCTAATGAACACCGGGGAGCTGTTTTTT.

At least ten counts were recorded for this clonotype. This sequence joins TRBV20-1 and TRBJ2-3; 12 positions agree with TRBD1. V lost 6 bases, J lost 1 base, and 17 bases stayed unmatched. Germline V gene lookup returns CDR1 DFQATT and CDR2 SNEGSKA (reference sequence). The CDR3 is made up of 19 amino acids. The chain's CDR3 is CSAVGRGDRGQGGTDTQYF. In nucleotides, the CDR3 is TGCAGTGCCGTGGGTCGTGGGGACAGGGGGCAAGGTGGCACAGATACGCAGTATTTT.

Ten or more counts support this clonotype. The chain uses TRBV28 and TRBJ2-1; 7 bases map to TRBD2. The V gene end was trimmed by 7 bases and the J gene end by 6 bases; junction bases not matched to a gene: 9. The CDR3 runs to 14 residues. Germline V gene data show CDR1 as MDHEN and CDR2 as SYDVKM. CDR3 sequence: CASNPYGEGNEQFF. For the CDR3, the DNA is TGTGCCAGCAATCCTTACGGGGAGGGCAATGAGCAGTTCTTC.

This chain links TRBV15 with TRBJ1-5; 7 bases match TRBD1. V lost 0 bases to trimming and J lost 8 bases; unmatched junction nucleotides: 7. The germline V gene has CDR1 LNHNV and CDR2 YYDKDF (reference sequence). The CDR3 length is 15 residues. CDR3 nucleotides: TGTGCCACCAGCAGAGATTGGCAGGGGGGCGAGCCCCAGCATTTT. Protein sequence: CATSRDWQGGEPQHF.

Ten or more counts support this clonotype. CDR3 in amino acids: CASSYGYGTGGYNEQFF. The CDR3 DNA is TGTGCCAGCAGTTACGGCTATGGGACAGGAGGTTACAATGAGCAGTTCTTC. The chain joins TRBV6-5 to TRBJ2-1; TRBD1 matches 8 bases. Trimming cost V 2 bases and J 4 bases; bases outside gene matches: 10. CDR1 is MNHEY, CDR2 SVGAGI, per germline. CDR3 length equals 17 residues.

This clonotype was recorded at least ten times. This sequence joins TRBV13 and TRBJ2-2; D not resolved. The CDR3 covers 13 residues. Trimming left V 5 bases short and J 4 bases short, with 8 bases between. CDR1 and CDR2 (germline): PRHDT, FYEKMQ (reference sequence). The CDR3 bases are TGTGCCAGCAGCGCGCCTATCACCGGGGAGCTGTTTTTT. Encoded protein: CASSAPITGELFF.

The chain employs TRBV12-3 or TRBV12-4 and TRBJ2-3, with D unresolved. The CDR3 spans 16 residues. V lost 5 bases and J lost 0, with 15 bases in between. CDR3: CASSPLLDPSTDTQYF. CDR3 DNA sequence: TGTGCCAGCAGTCCTCTTCTGGACCCTAGCACAGATACGCAGTATTTT.

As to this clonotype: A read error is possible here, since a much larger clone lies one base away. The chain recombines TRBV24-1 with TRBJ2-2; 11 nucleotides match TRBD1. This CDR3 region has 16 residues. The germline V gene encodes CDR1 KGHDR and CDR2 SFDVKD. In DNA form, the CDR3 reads TGTGCCACCAGTGAGAAAGGGACAGGGGGGACCGGGGAGCTGTCTTTT. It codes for CATSEKGTGGTGELSF.

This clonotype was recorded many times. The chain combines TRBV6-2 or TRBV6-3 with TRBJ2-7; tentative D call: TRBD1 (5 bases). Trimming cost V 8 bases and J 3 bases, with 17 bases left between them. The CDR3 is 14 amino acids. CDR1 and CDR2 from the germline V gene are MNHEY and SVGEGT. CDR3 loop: CASGQGSLVYEQYF. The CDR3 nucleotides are TGTGCCAGCGGCCAGGGAAGTTTAGTCTACGAGCAGTACTTC.